Presented here are 19 T cell receptor beta chains from one specimen sequenced in a study of blood T cell repertoires in COVID-19. TCRdb's copy holds only in-frame clones and misses some; the assay was immunoSEQ multiplex PCR. The table records about 270,000 clones, 85% to 95% of them present only once. Sequencing was carried out using PBMCs or T cells enriched from blood (not recorded which). The receptors were gathered from a middle-aged man who had been exposed to COVID-19.

J is TRBJ2-2 and V is TRBV28; TRBD2 is a possible D gene (5 bases). Germline values: CDR1 MDHEN, CDR2 SYDVKM. This CDR3 comprises 14 residues. Trimming took 1 base from V and 5 from J, leaving 8 bases between them. This CDR3 reads CASSLSGETGELFF. CDR3 nucleotide sequence: TGTGCCAGCAGTTTATCCGGGGAAACCGGGGAGCTGTTTTTT.

This chain uses TRBV5-6 with TRBJ1-1; 12 bases fit TRBD1. CDR1 SGHDT and CDR2 YYEEEE come from the germline V gene. This CDR3 comprises 13 residues. Unmatched junction bases numbered 4, after V lost 4 bases and J lost 9 bases. This CDR3 reads CASSRDRGQKAFF. The CDR3 nucleotides are TGTGCCAGCAGCCGGGACAGGGGGCAAAAAGCTTTCTTT.

J is TRBJ1-4 and V is TRBV14; D not certain. Per the germline V gene, CDR1 is SGHDN and CDR2 is FVKESK. V shed 4 bases and J shed 4 bases, with 13 bases lying between them. The CDR3 has 15 residues. This CDR3 reads CASSPGSGFNEKLFF. CDR3 DNA sequence: TGTGCCAGCAGCCCCGGTTCTGGTTTTAATGAAAAACTGTTTTTT.

This chain joins TRBV7-2 and TRBJ2-7; D perhaps matches TRBD2 (6 bases). There are 13 residues in the CDR3. The V end was cut by 2 bases, the J end by 4 bases, with 9 bases between. The germline V gene has CDR1 SGHTA and CDR2 FQGNSA. The CDR3 nucleotides read TGTGCCAGCAGCTTATGGGGGGAGTACGAGCAGTACTTC. Its translation is CASSLWGEYEQYF.

The V gene is TRBV20-1, the J gene TRBJ1-2, with unresolved D. The V and J ends lost 3 bases and 4 bases respectively, with 9 bases between them. The germline gives CDR1 DFQATT, CDR2 SNEGSKA (reference sequence). The length of the CDR3 is 12 residues. CDR3 sequence reads: CSASGAAYGYTF. CDR3 bases: TGCAGTGCTAGTGGCGCCGCCTATGGCTACACCTTC.

V and J are TRBV4-3 and TRBJ2-7, with 10 bases identical to TRBD2. Trimming took 4 bases from V and 4 from J; bases not matched to a gene: 10. Germline loops: CDR1 LGHNA, CDR2 YSLEER. This CDR3 contains 16 residues. The CDR3 DNA is TGCGCCAGCAGCCGGGCTCTAGCGGGAGAAATGTACGAGCAGTACTTC. It encodes CASSRALAGEMYEQYF.

The chain combines TRBV27 with TRBJ2-1, with TRBD1 matching 11 bases. The CDR3 is 15 residues long. The V segment lost 7 bases and the J segment 7 bases; nucleotides outside the gene matches: 9. In germline, CDR1 is MNHEY, CDR2 SMNVEV (reference sequence). Here the CDR3 DNA reads TGTGCCAGCAATTCCGGGACAGGGGGGGTTAATGAGCAGTTCTTC. This gives the protein CASNSGTGGVNEQFF.

The chain employs TRBV30 and TRBJ1-3; no definite D call. CDR1 GTSNPN and CDR2 SVGIG come from the germline V gene (reference sequence). V was trimmed by 5 bases and J by 0 bases, leaving 8 bases between them. The CDR3 is 13 amino acids. The CDR3 region is CAWAVSSGNTIYF. The CDR3 DNA follows: TGTGCCTGGGCGGTGAGCTCTGGAAACACCATATATTTT.

The rearrangement links TRBV13 to TRBJ1-6; D may be TRBD1 (6 bases). Germline assignment: CDR1 PRHDT and CDR2 FYEKMQ (reference sequence). The V gene lost 4 bases and the J gene lost 9 bases, with 13 bases spanning the gap. The CDR3 contains 14 residues. The CDR3 DNA follows: TGTGCCAGCAGCTCGGGAGGGGGAGGTTCACCCCTCCACTTT. Amino acid sequence: CASSSGGGGSPLHF.

The chain combines TRBV7-9 with TRBJ1-1; 8 bases line up with TRBD1. J lost 5 bases, V lost 7 bases, and 6 bases had no gene match. The CDR3 totals 13 residues. The germline V gene encodes CDR1 SEHNR and CDR2 FQNEAQ (reference sequence). The CDR3 nucleotides are TGTGCCAGCAAACAGGGGGTCGGAACTGAAGCTTTCTTT. Its translation: CASKQGVGTEAFF. Complete variable domain (other parts from reference TRBV7-9 and TRBJ1-1): DTGVSQNPRHKITKRGQNVTFRCDPISEHNRLYWYRQTLGQGPEFLTYFQNEAQLEKSRLLSDRFSAERPKGSFSTLEIQRTEQGDSAMYLCASKQGVGTEAFFGQGTRLTVV.

The J gene is TRBJ2-1, the V gene TRBV7-2; TRBD1 agrees at 7 bases. The V segment lost 4 bases and the J segment 3 bases; nucleotides outside the gene matches: 6. Germline values: CDR1 SGHTA, CDR2 FQGNSA. The CDR3 is 15 residues long. The CDR3, as DNA: TGTGCCAGCAGCTACAGGGACAGAGTCTACAATGAGCAGTTCTTC. This codes for CASSYRDRVYNEQFF.

This chain uses TRBV18 with TRBJ1-4; D is unresolved. Per germline, CDR1 KGHSH and CDR2 LQKENI. Trimming cost V 1 base and J 3 bases, with 18 bases left between them. The CDR3 is made up of 18 amino acids. The CDR3 DNA follows: TGTGCCAGCTCACCACTATTGACGGGGAGCGTGCCTAATGAAAAACTGTTTTTT. It translates to CASSPLLTGSVPNEKLFF.

The genes are TRBV9 and TRBJ2-7, with TRBD1 matching over 7 bases. CDR1 and CDR2 (germline): SGDLS, YYNGEE. The CDR3 extends over 14 amino acids. V dropped 2 bases and J dropped 2; count of bases not matched to a gene: 4. CDR3 DNA sequence: TGTGCCAGCAGCGTGTCACAGGGGACCTACGAGCAGTACTTC. This translates into CASSVSQGTYEQYF.

The CDR3 loop is CASSLAGGLSSTDTQYF. The CDR3 nucleotides are TGTGCCAGCAGCTTAGCGGGGGGACTATCTAGCACAGATACGCAGTATTTT. The rearrangement links TRBV13 to TRBJ2-3, with TRBD2 identical over 7 bases. CDR3 length: 17 residues. Germline CDR1 and CDR2: PRHDT and FYEKMQ (reference sequence). V trimming: 1 base; J trimming: 0 bases; junction bases outside the gene matches: 7.

The rearrangement uses TRBV5-4 and TRBJ1-1; 7 positions match TRBD1. Germline values: CDR1 SGHNT, CDR2 YYREEE (reference sequence). V gave up 4 bases and J gave up 6 bases; unmatched junction bases: 6. This CDR3 spans 13 amino acids. CDR3 sequence: CASSPTGVAEAFF. CDR3 DNA: TGTGCCAGCAGCCCTACAGGGGTCGCTGAAGCTTTCTTT.

V is TRBV30 and J is TRBJ1-1, with TRBD1 matching over 8 bases. This CDR3 region has 13 residues. V lost 0 bases and J lost 4; bases outside the gene matches: 1. Per the germline V gene, CDR1 is GTSNPN and CDR2 is SVGIG (reference sequence). CDR3 amino acids: CAWSVDRGTEAFF. In nucleotides, the CDR3 is TGTGCCTGGAGTGTCGACAGGGGCACTGAAGCTTTCTTT. Full variable domain (remainder filled in from reference TRBV30 and TRBJ1-1): SQTIHQWPATLVQPVGSPLSLECTVEGTSNPNLYWYRQAAGRGLQLLFYSVGIGQISSEVPQNLSASRPQDRQFILSSKKLLLSDSGFYLCAWSVDRGTEAFFGQGTRLTVV.

The J gene is TRBJ1-1, the V gene TRBV28; D remains ambiguous. Germline-derived CDR1 and CDR2 are MDHEN and SYDVKM. CDR3 size: 13 residues. The V end was cut by 3 bases, the J end by 3 bases, with 8 bases between. This chain's CDR3 is CASSFFEDTEAFF. The CDR3 DNA is TGTGCCAGCAGTTTTTTTGAGGACACTGAAGCTTTCTTT.

The rearrangement uses TRBV28 and TRBJ1-2; tentative D call: TRBD1 (5 bases). CDR3 length: 14 amino acids. V was cut by 4 bases and J by 0 bases, with 9 bases left in between. Germline CDR1 is MDHEN and CDR2 is SYDVKM. CDR3 region: CASSSGLANYGYTF. CDR3 DNA sequence: TGTGCCAGCAGTTCAGGGCTAGCTAACTATGGCTACACCTTC.

This chain joins TRBV14 and TRBJ1-1; weak D call: TRBD1 (6 bases). The ends were cut back, 3 bases at V and 3 bases at J, with 11 bases in the middle. The germline gives CDR1 SGHDN, CDR2 FVKESK. The length of the CDR3 is 14 residues. The DNA of the CDR3 is TGTGCCAGCAGCCACAGGGGCTTTTACACTGAAGCTTTCTTT. Amino acids: CASSHRGFYTEAFF.